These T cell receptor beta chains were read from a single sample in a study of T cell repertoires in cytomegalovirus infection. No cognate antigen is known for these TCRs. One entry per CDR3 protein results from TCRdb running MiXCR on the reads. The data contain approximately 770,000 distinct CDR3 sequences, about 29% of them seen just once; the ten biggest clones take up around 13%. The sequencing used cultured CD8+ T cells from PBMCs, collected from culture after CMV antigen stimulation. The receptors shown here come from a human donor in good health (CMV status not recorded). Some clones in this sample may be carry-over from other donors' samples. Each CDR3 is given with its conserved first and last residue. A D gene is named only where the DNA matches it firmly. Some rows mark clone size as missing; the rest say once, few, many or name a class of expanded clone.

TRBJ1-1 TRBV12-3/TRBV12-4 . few CASLSGRAEAFF TGTGCCAGCCTATCGGGCCGCGCTGAAGCTTTCTTT
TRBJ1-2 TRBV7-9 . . CASLYHTGGGYYGYTF TGTGCCAGCCTTTATCATACCGGGGGGGGATACTATGGCTACACCTTC
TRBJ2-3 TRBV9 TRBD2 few CASSVATSGGTDTQYF TGTGCCAGCAGCGTAGCTACTAGCGGGGGCACAGATACGCAGTATTTT
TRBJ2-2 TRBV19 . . CASNGLGLVGPENTGELFF TGTGCCAGTAACGGTTTGGGTCTTGTAGGACCAGAGAACACCGGGGAGCTGTTTTTT
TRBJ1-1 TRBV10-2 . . CASSGPWGADTEAFF TGCGCCAGCAGTGGGCCCTGGGGCGCGGACACTGAAGCTTTCTTT
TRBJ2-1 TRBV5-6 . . CASIPWVASYNEQFF TGTGCCAGCATCCCATGGGTAGCGAGCTACAATGAGCAGTTCTTC
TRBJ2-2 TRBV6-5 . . CASSYVNTGELFF TGTGCCAGCAGTTATGTAAACACCGGGGAGCTGTTTTTT
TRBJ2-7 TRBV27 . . CASSFRGNPYEQYF TGTGCCAGCAGTTTCCGAGGGAATCCCTACGAGCAGTACTTC
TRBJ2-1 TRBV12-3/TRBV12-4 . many CASSFRRNEQFF TGTGCCAGCAGTTTTCGCAGGAATGAGCAGTTCTTC
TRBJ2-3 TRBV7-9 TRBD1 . CAGRGQGPTDTQYF TGTGCCGGCAGGGGGCAGGGACCCACAGATACGCAGTATTTT
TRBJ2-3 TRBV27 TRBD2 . CASRSGLEFDTQYF TGTGCCAGCAGAAGCGGACTAGAATTTGATACGCAGTATTTT
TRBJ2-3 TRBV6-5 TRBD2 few CASSYSRGNTDTQYF TGTGCCAGCAGTTACTCGCGGGGGAACACAGATACGCAGTATTTT
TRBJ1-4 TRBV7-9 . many CASSLVGEKLFF TGTGCCAGCAGCTTAGTCGGGGAAAAACTGTTTTTT
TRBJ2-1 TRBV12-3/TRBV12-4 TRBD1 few CASSPWDRYSRNEQFF TGTGCCAGCAGTCCCTGGGACAGGTACTCCAGAAATGAGCAGTTCTTC
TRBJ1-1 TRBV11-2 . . CASSDPYRRGNTEAFF TGTGCCAGCAGCGACCCGTATAGGAGGGGGAACACTGAAGCTTTCTTT
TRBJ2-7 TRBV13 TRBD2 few CASSSRREGSSYEQYF TGTGCCAGCAGCTCGCGCAGGGAGGGAAGCTCCTACGAGCAGTACTTC
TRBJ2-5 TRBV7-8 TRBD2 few CASSLGGRGAQETQYF TGTGCCAGCAGCTTAGGGGGGCGGGGGGCCCAAGAGACCCAGTACTTC
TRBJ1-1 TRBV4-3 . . CASSLTREGRGFEAFF TGCGCCAGCAGCCTGACAAGAGAGGGAAGGGGGTTTGAAGCTTTCTTT